These 18 T cell receptor beta chains were sequenced from one sample in a study of blood T cell repertoires in COVID-19. Data came from immunoSEQ multiplex PCR; TCRdb stores just in-frame clones and leaves some out. The table lists roughly 130,000 clones, roughly nine tenths of them singletons. Input material: peripheral blood. Receptors originate from a man in his fifties or sixties with active COVID-19.

The chain uses TRBV5-6 and TRBJ1-1, with 8 bases aligning to TRBD1. CDR3 length: 14 amino acids. CDR1 and CDR2 from the germline V gene are SGHDT and YYEEEE. Trimming at V came to 2 bases and at J to 8 bases, leaving 8 bases not matched to a gene. CDR3 residues: CASSFQDREGEAFF. The CDR3 nucleotides read TGTGCCAGCAGCTTCCAGGACAGGGAGGGAGAAGCTTTCTTT.

This chain connects TRBV11-2 to TRBJ1-5; D is unresolved. Trimming removed 3 bases from V and 7 bases from J, with 7 bases in between. Per the germline V gene, CDR1 is SGHAT and CDR2 is FQNNGV. The CDR3 is made up of 12 amino acids. The CDR3 spells CASSLAGQPQHF. CDR3 in DNA: TGTGCCAGCAGCTTGGCGGGACAGCCCCAGCATTTT.

DNA of the CDR3: TGTGCCAGCAGCTCCGGGACTAGCGGGTGGGAGACCCAGTACTTC. Protein sequence: CASSSGTSGWETQYF. The chain uses TRBV5-6 and TRBJ2-5; 12 nucleotides align to TRBD2. The CDR3 runs to 15 residues. Germline V gene data show CDR1 as SGHDT and CDR2 as YYEEEE. J gave up 5 bases and V 3 bases, and 5 bases lay outside the gene matches. The whole variable domain, remainder taken from reference TRBV5-6 and TRBJ2-5, is DAGVTQSPTHLIKTRGQQVTLRCSPKSGHDTVSWYQQALGQGPQFIFQYYEEEERQRGNFPDRFSGHQFPNYSSELNVNALLLGDSALYLCASSSGTSGWETQYFGPGTRLLVL.

This clone showed up just once. This chain connects TRBV6-2 or TRBV6-3 to TRBJ2-7; 11 nucleotides agree with TRBD2. Germline V lookup: CDR1 MNHEY, CDR2 SVGEGT. Trimming took 6 bases from V and 2 from J; bases not matched to a gene: 6. The CDR3 has 15 residues. CDR3 bases: TGTGCCAGCAGCTCCCTAGCGGGAGGTGCCTACGAGCAGTACGTC. Protein: CASSSLAGGAYEQYV.

The chain has TRBV27 and TRBJ2-5; TRBD2 matches 7 bases. J was trimmed by 4 bases and V by 3 bases; bases with no gene match: 8. The V gene's germline CDR1 is MNHEY and CDR2 SMNVEV (reference sequence). CDR3 length equals 15 residues. The CDR3 here is CASSFMRELGETQYF. As DNA, the CDR3 is TGTGCCAGCAGTTTTATGCGGGAGCTGGGAGAGACCCAGTACTTC.

The genes are TRBV6-6 and TRBJ1-5; TRBD1 aligns across 10 bases. CDR3 length equals 16 residues. The germline V gene has CDR1 MNHNY and CDR2 SVGAGI (reference sequence). V shed 6 bases, J shed 1 base, and the junction held 6 bases outside the gene matches. CDR3 sequence: CASRPDRGPSNQPQHF. Here the CDR3 DNA reads TGTGCCAGCAGGCCCGACAGGGGGCCGAGCAATCAGCCCCAGCATTTT.

The chain couples TRBV6-1 to TRBJ1-6; D is possibly TRBD1 (5 bases). This CDR3 spans 13 amino acids. The V and J ends lost 1 base and 9 bases respectively, with 7 bases between them. CDR1 MNHNS and CDR2 SASEGT come from the germline V gene. For the CDR3, the DNA is TGTGCCAGCAGTGAAGTCAGGGCTTCACCCCTCCACTTT. Protein: CASSEVRASPLHF.

The chain links TRBV9 to TRBJ2-2, with 7 bases identical to TRBD1. CDR3 length: 14 residues. Germline V lookup: CDR1 SGDLS, CDR2 YYNGEE. The V gene end was trimmed by 3 bases and the J gene end by 6 bases; junction bases not matched to a gene: 5. CDR3 bases: TGTGCCAGCAGCGCCCGACAGGGATCCGGGGAGCTGTTTTTT. This codes for CASSARQGSGELFF.

This chain links TRBV9 with TRBJ2-3; D unclear. Trimming pared 4 bases from V and 1 base from J, leaving 10 bases between. The V gene's germline CDR1 is SGDLS and CDR2 YYNGEE. CDR3 length equals 14 residues. CDR3 nucleotide sequence: TGTGCCAGCAGCAGCCCGGTTGGCACAGATACGCAGTATTTT. This translates into CASSSPVGTDTQYF. Filled out from reference TRBV9 and TRBJ2-3, the complete variable domain reads DSGVTQTPKHLITATGQRVTLRCSPRSGDLSVYWYQQSLDQGLQFLIQYYNGEERAKGNILERFSAQQFPDLHSELNLSSLELGDSALYFCASSSPVGTDTQYFGPGTRLTVL.

This chain links TRBV18 with TRBJ1-2; 7 nucleotides align to TRBD1. Germline V gene data show CDR1 as KGHSH and CDR2 as LQKENI. The CDR3 consists of 15 residues. The V and J ends lost 3 bases and 3 bases, in that order; junction bases with no gene match: 7. CDR3 amino acids: CASSPSTGVDYGYTF. CDR3 nucleotides: TGTGCCAGCTCACCGAGCACAGGGGTAGACTATGGCTACACCTTC.

The gene calls are TRBV3-1 (or the pseudogene TRBV3-2) and TRBJ2-5, with 10 bases lining up with TRBD2. The CDR3 consists of 15 residues. Trimming cost V 1 base and J 6 bases; bases outside gene matches: 5. CDR1 is LGHDT and CDR2 is YNNKEL in the germline V gene (reference sequence). This CDR3 is CASSQGLAGAKTQYF. The CDR3, as DNA: TGTGCCAGCAGCCAAGGGCTAGCGGGGGCCAAGACCCAGTACTTC.

The chain is built from TRBV19 and TRBJ2-2, with a possible D match to TRBD1 (5 bases). Per germline, CDR1 LNHDA and CDR2 SQIVND (reference sequence). Trimming cost V 6 bases and J 0 bases, with 8 bases left between them. CDR3 length equals 14 residues. CDR3 in DNA: TGTGCCAGTAGCCCGACAGCGAACACCGGGGAGCTGTTTTTT. It is translated as CASSPTANTGELFF.

The chain links TRBV10-1 to TRBJ1-6, with TRBD1 matching over 9 bases. The CDR3 is 16 residues long. The ends lost 7 bases at V and 9 bases at J; junction bases unmatched: 13. The germline gives CDR1 WNHNN, CDR2 SYGVQD (reference sequence). Written as DNA, the CDR3 is TGCGCCAGCACCGACCCCCTACAGGGGGCTGGTTCACCCCTCCACTTT. Translating it yields CASTDPLQGAGSPLHF.

The J gene is TRBJ2-5, the V gene TRBV20-1; no definite D call. V was pared by 3 bases and J by 4 bases, with 6 bases between. Germline assignment: CDR1 DFQATT and CDR2 SNEGSKA (reference sequence). The CDR3 is made up of 11 amino acids. The CDR3 sequence is CSARRGETQYF. The DNA for the CDR3 is TGCAGTGCTAGGCGAGGAGAGACCCAGTACTTC.

The chain recombines TRBV12-3 or TRBV12-4 with TRBJ1-4; D call uncertain. Trimming stripped 3 bases from V and 8 bases from J, with 10 bases between. CDR3 length equals 13 residues. CDR3 in DNA: TGTGCCAGCAGTTTGAGGTTCGGGGAAAAACTGTTTTTT. It is translated as CASSLRFGEKLFF.

This clone appeared a single time. The V call is TRBV6-4, the J call TRBJ2-2; a weak D match, TRBD1 (7 bases). Germline CDR1 MRHNA, CDR2 SNTAGT. The CDR3 is made up of 14 amino acids. Deletions cut 4 bases from V and 5 bases from J, with 11 bases between. CDR3 in amino acids: CASSVQGGTGELFF. CDR3 in DNA: TGTGCCAGCAGTGTCCAGGGGGGAACCGGGGAGCTGTTTTTT.

The V call is TRBV18, the J call TRBJ1-1; D not certain. Germline V gene sequence: CDR1 KGHSH, CDR2 LQKENI. This CDR3 is 13 amino acids long. Trimming pared 4 bases from V and 2 bases from J, leaving 8 bases between. The DNA of the CDR3 is TGTGCCAGCTCACTCAATAGAAACACTGAAGCTTTCTTT. This sequence encodes CASSLNRNTEAFF.

The chain recombines TRBV5-6 with TRBJ2-5; TRBD2 matches 13 bases. CDR1 SGHDT and CDR2 YYEEEE come from the germline V gene. Trimming at V came to 4 bases and at J to 4 bases, leaving 7 bases not matched to a gene. The CDR3 consists of 16 residues. In DNA form, the CDR3 reads TGTGCCAGCAGCGGCCGGGGACTAGCGGGGACAGAGACCCAGTACTTC. Protein sequence: CASSGRGLAGTETQYF.